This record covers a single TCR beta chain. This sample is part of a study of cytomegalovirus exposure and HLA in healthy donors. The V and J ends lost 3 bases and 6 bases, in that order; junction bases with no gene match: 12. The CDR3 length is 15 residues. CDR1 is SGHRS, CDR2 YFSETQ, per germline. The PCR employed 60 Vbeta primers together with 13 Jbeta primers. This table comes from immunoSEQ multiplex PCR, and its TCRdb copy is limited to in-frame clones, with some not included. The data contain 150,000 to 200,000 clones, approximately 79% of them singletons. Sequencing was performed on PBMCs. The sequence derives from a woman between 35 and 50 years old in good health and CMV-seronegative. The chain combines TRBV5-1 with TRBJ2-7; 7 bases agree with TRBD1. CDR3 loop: CASSSTTGNPVEQYF. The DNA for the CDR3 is TGCGCCAGCAGCTCGACGACAGGGAACCCTGTCGAGCAGTACTTC.